This T cell receptor beta chain was retrieved from a study of HIV-infected patients and healthy controls. TCRdb passed the 5' RACE reads through MiXCR, listing each CDR3 protein once. The profile shows fewer than 20,000 distinct CDR3 sequences, around a fifth of them singletons. V was clipped by 3 bases and J by 2 bases; unmatched bases: 7. The germline CDR1 and CDR2 sequences are KGHSH and LQKENI. CDR3 length: 17 residues. The J gene is TRBJ2-1, the V gene TRBV18; 10 bases are a match to TRBD2. The sequenced sample was CD8+ T cells from blood. The sequence was collected from a human donor in good health. The CDR3 DNA sequence: TGTGCCAGCTCACCGTCCGAGCGGGAGGGTACCTACAATGAGCAGTTCTTC. This codes for CASSPSEREGTYNEQFF.